These 5 T cell receptor beta chains originate from one sample sequenced in a study of T cells in localized non-small cell lung cancer. The table came from immunoSEQ multiplex PCR; TCRdb's copy has only in-frame clones and leaves some out. The sample has some 25,000 clones, 65% to 90% seen once; the top ten hold less than 15%. The sequencing used peripheral blood, collected before any cancer treatment. These TCRs come from an older female donor with stage I lung adenocarcinoma.

This clone was recorded only once. This chain connects TRBV7-3 to TRBJ2-1; TRBD1 agrees at 7 bases. Trimming cost V 5 bases and J 0 bases; bases outside gene matches: 10. The V gene's germline CDR1 is SGHTA and CDR2 FQGTGA. The CDR3 loop spans 17 amino acids. CDR3: CASSQTGQPSSYNEQFF. The CDR3 DNA reads TGTGCCAGCAGCCAAACGGGACAGCCTAGCTCCTACAATGAGCAGTTCTTC.

The chain uses TRBV5-4 and TRBJ2-2; the match to TRBD2 covers 12 bases. V gave up 0 bases and J gave up 5 bases; unmatched junction bases: 2. This CDR3 has 16 residues. From germline, CDR1 is SGHNT and CDR2 YYREEE (reference sequence). The CDR3 loop reads CASSLGLAGVTGELFF. CDR3 bases: TGTGCCAGCAGCTTGGGACTAGCGGGAGTAACCGGGGAGCTGTTTTTT.

The rearrangement uses TRBV19 and TRBJ1-3; possibly TRBD1 for D (5 bases). CDR3 size: 16 residues. Germline CDR1 and CDR2: LNHDA and SQIVND (reference sequence). V lost 4 bases and J lost 0, with 13 bases in between. The CDR3 reads CASSKWGSLSGNTIYF. The CDR3 DNA follows: TGTGCCAGTAGTAAGTGGGGCAGCCTCTCTGGAAACACCATATATTTT.

The chain employs TRBV29-1 and TRBJ1-1, with D possibly being TRBD1 (5 bases). V was cut by 0 bases and J by 11 bases, with 16 bases left in between. Germline assignment: CDR1 SQVTM and CDR2 ANQGSEA. The CDR3 spans 13 residues. CDR3 sequence reads: CSVEEIPGGDAFF. The CDR3 nucleotides are TGCAGCGTTGAAGAAATTCCTGGCGGGGACGCTTTCTTT.

The gene calls are TRBV19 and TRBJ2-3; D not resolved. CDR1 LNHDA and CDR2 SQIVND come from the germline V gene (reference sequence). V was shortened by 0 bases and J by 11 bases, with 9 bases between the two germline ends. The CDR3 has 12 amino acids. CDR3 residues: CASSIDSDLQYF. CDR3 nucleotide sequence: TGTGCCAGTAGTATAGATTCGGACCTGCAGTATTTT.